The 4 T cell receptor beta chains below come from one sample, sequenced in a study of control samples from healthy donors and cancer patients. Some clones are missing from TCRdb's copy, which holds only in-frame ones; the method was immunoSEQ multiplex PCR. The sample records about 140,000 clones, roughly nine tenths being singletons. Source material: blood. The receptors come from a woman aged 25 to 39 in good health.

This chain uses TRBV5-1 with TRBJ1-6; 8 bases line up with TRBD1. Germline CDR1 SGHRS, CDR2 YFSETQ. V lost 4 bases to trimming and J lost 5 bases; unmatched junction nucleotides: 5. The CDR3 consists of 15 residues. CDR3 sequence: CASSRGQGDNSPLHF. CDR3 nucleotide sequence: TGCGCCAGCAGCAGAGGACAGGGTGATAATTCACCCCTCCACTTT.

The CDR3 DNA follows: TGTGCCAGCAGTCCGGACAGCCAACCCCTCCACTTT. As protein: CASSPDSQPLHF. The gene calls are TRBV6-5 and TRBJ1-6; D might be TRBD1 (6 bases). The germline V and J ends were trimmed by 5 bases and 12 bases, with 11 bases remaining between them. CDR1 and CDR2 (germline): MNHEY, SVGAGI. The CDR3 length is 12 residues.

The J gene is TRBJ2-1, the V gene TRBV5-1; D gene ambiguous. The V end was cut by 4 bases, the J end by 7 bases, with 15 bases between. CDR1 SGHRS and CDR2 YFSETQ come from the germline V gene. The CDR3 contains 14 residues. The CDR3 spells CASSIIGSGNEQFF. CDR3 in DNA: TGCGCCAGCAGCATTATTGGTTCTGGAAATGAGCAGTTCTTC. The full variable domain, rest sourced from reference TRBV5-1 and TRBJ2-1, is KAGVTQTPRYLIKTRGQQVTLSCSPISGHRSVSWYQQTPGQGLQFLFEYFSETQRNKGNFPGRFSGRQFSNSRSEMNVSTLELGDSALYLCASSIIGSGNEQFFGPGTRLTVL.

CDR3 in amino acids: CATSSPVAETQYF. CDR3 sequence (DNA): TGTGCCACCAGTTCCCCCGTGGCGGAGACCCAGTACTTC. The V gene is TRBV15, the J gene TRBJ2-5, with unresolved D. V lost 6 bases, J lost 5 bases, and 13 bases lay in between. Germline V gives CDR1 LNHNV, CDR2 YYDKDF (reference sequence). This CDR3 region has 13 residues.